This section outlines one T cell receptor (beta chain) sequence together with its context. Its antigen is as yet unknown. This sample is part of a study of cytomegalovirus exposure and HLA in healthy donors. Notes on the study in general: Accurate predictions that matched the HLA-A and HLA-B alleles of most subjects were reportedly made from TCR beta sequences. Further analysis, carried out later, found HLA-associated TCR beta chains more clonally expanded than equally common other chains. The authors listed about 170 TCR beta chains as cytomegalovirus-associated.

Germline loops: CDR1 MNHEY, CDR2 SMNVEV (reference sequence). This CDR3 is built from 15 residues. Germline trimming cut 4 bases from V and 4 bases from J; bases unmatched to any gene: 3. The PCR contained 60 Vbeta and 13 Jbeta primers. Methods used by the authors: Later, an analysis found about 80 million unique TCR beta chains, and 9.5 million to 11 million of these were shared. TCRdb's table, derived via immunoSEQ multiplex PCR, lists solely in-frame clones and lacks some. V, J and clone size are those of that table, while D and trimming were read from the DNA. The data hold 150,000 to 200,000 clones, with about 90% observed a single time.

This rearrangement joins TRBV27 to TRBJ1-5; 11 positions match TRBD1. Sequences were obtained from PBMCs. The source of this sequence is a girl under two years old in good health and CMV-seronegative. CDR3 sequence: CASSSGTGGNQPQHF. CDR3 sequence (DNA): TGTGCCAGCAGTTCCGGGACAGGGGGGAATCAGCCCCAGCATTTT.